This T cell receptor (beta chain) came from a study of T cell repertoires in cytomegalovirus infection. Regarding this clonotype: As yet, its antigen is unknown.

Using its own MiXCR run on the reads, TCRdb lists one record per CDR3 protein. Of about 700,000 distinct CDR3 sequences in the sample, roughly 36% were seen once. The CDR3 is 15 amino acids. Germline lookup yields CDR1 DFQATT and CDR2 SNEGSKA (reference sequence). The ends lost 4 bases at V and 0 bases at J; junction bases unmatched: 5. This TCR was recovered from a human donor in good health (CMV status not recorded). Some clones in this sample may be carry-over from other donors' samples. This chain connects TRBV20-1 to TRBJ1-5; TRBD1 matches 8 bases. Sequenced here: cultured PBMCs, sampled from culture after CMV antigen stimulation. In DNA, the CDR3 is TGCAGTGCTAACACAGGGGGTAATAGCAATCAGCCCCAGCATTTT. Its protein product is CSANTGGNSNQPQHF.